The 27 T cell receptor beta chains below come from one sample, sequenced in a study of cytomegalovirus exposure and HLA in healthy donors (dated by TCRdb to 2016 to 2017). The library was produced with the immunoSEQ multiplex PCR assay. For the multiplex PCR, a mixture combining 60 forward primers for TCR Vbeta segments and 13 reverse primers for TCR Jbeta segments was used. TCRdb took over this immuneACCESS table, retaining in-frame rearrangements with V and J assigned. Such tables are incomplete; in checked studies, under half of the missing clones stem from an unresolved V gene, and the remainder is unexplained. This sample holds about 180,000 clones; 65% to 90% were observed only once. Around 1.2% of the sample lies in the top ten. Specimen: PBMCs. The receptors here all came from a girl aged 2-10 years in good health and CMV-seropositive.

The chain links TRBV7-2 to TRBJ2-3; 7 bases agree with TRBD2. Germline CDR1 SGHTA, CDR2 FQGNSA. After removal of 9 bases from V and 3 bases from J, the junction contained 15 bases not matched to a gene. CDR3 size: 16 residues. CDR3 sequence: CASVDAGRYLTDTQYF. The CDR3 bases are TGTGCCAGTGTAGACGCCGGGAGGTATTTGACAGATACGCAGTATTTT.

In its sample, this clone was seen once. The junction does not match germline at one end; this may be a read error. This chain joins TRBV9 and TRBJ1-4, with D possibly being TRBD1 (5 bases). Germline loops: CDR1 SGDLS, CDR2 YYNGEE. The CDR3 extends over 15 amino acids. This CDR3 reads CASSSELEQEESPRF. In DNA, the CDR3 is TGTGCCAGCAGCTCCGAGTTAGAACAGGAAGAGAGCCCAAGATTT.

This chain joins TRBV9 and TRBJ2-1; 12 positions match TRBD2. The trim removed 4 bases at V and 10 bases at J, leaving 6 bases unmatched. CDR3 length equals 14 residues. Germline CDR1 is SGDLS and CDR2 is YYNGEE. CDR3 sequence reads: CASSPRTSGAEQFF. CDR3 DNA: TGTGCCAGCAGCCCCCGGACTAGCGGGGCCGAGCAGTTCTTC.

The CDR3 bases are TGTGCCTGGAACCCCGCAGGGTCGAACACTGAAGCTTTCTTT. Translation gives CAWNPAGSNTEAFF. The chain carries TRBV30 and TRBJ1-1, with D possibly being TRBD1 (5 bases). Germline V gene lookup returns CDR1 GTSNPN and CDR2 SVGIG (reference sequence). The CDR3 covers 14 residues. The V gene lost 4 bases and the J gene lost 1 base, with 13 bases spanning the gap.

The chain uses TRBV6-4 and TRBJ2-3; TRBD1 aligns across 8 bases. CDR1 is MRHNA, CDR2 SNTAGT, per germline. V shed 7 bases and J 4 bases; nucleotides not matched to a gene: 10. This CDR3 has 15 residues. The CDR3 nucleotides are TGTGCCAGCAAACAGTCCCAGGGGGCCGCAGATACGCAGTATTTT. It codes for CASKQSQGAADTQYF.

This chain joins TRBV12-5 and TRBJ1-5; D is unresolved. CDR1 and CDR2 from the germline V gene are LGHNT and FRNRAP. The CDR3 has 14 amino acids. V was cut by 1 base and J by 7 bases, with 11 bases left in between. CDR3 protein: CASGLGAEGQPQHF. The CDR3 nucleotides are TGTGCTAGTGGTTTGGGGGCAGAGGGCCAGCCCCAGCATTTT.

The CDR3 loop is CASSFNPTTRANYGYTF. CDR3 DNA: TGCGCCAGCAGCTTCAACCCCACGACTCGTGCCAACTATGGCTACACCTTC. V gene TRBV5-1 combines with J gene TRBJ1-2; unclear D gene. CDR1 SGHRS and CDR2 YFSETQ come from the germline V gene. Trimming cost V 2 bases and J 2 bases, with 19 bases left between them. The CDR3 sequence is 17 residues long.

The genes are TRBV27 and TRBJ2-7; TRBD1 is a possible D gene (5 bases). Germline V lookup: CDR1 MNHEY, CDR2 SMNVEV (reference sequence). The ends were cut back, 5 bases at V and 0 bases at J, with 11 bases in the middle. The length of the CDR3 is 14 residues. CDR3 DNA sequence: TGTGCCAGCAGTGACAGCTCTAGCTCCTACGAGCAGTACTTC. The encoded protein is CASSDSSSSYEQYF.

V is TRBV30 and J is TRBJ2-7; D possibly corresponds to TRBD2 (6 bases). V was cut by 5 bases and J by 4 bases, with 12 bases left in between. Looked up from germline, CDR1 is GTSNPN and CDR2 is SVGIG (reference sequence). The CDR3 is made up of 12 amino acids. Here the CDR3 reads CAWSLAPYEQYF. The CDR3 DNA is TGTGCCTGGTCGCTAGCGCCGTACGAGCAGTACTTC.

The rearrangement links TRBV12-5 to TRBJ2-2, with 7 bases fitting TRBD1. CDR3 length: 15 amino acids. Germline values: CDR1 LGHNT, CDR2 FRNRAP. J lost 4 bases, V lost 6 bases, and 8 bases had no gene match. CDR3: CASGKDRILTGELFF. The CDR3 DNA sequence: TGTGCTAGTGGAAAGGACAGGATTCTCACCGGGGAGCTGTTTTTT.

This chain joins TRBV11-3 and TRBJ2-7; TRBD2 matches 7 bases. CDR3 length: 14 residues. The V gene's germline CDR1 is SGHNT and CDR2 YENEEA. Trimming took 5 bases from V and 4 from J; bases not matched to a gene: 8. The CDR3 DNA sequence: TGTGCCAGCAGCCCTAGGGAGGGCCATTACGAGCAGTACTTC. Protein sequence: CASSPREGHYEQYF.

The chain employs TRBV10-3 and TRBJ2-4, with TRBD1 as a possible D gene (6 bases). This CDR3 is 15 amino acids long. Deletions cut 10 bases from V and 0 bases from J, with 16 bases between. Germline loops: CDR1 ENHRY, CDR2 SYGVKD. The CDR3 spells CATRTDRIAKNIQYF. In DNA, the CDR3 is TGTGCCACCAGGACAGACCGAATAGCCAAAAACATTCAGTACTTC.

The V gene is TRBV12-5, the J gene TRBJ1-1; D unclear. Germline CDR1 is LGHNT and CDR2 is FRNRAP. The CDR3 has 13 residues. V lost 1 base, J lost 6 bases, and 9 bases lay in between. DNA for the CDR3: TGTGCTAGTGGTTTGGGCCCGGTCGCTGAAGCTTTCTTT. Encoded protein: CASGLGPVAEAFF.

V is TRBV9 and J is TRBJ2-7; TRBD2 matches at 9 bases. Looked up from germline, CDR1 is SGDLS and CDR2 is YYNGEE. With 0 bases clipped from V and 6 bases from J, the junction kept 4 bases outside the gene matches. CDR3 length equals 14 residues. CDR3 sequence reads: CASSVGSGRLEQYF. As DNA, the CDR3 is TGTGCCAGCAGCGTAGGTAGCGGGAGACTCGAGCAGTACTTC.

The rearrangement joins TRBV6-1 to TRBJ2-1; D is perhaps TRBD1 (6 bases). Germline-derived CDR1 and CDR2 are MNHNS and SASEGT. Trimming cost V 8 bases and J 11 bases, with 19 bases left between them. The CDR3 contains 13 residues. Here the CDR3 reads CASSISGVIKQFF. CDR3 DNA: TGTGCCAGCTCAATCTCAGGGGTCATAAAGCAGTTCTTC.

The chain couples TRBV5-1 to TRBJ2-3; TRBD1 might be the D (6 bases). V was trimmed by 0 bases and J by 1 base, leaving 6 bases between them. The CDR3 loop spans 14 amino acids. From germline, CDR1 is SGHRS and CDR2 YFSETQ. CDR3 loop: CASSLAGGTDTQYF. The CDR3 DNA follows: TGCGCCAGCAGCTTGGCAGGGGGCACAGATACGCAGTATTTT.

In DNA form, the CDR3 reads TGTGTCCCCGACAGAATTAATGTCTACGAGCAGTACTTC. It is translated as CVPDRINVYEQYF. V is TRBV6-5 and J is TRBJ2-5; D is perhaps TRBD1 (5 bases). TRBJ2-7 explains the end of the DNA better; the J call may be wrong. From germline, CDR1 is MNHEY and CDR2 SVGAGI. The CDR3 runs 13 residues.

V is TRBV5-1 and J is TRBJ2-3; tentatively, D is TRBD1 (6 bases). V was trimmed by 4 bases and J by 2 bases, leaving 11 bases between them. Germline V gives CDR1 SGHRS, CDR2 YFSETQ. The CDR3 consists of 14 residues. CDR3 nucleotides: TGCGCCAGCAGCGGCCGGACAGTCACAGATACGCAGTATTTT. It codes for CASSGRTVTDTQYF.

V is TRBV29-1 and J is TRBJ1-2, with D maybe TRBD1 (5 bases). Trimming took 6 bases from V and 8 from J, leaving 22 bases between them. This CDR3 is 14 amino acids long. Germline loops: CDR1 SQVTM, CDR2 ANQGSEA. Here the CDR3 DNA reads TGCAGCGTGTCGGGAGGGCGACGTGGGGGAGGCTACACCTTC. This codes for CSVSGGRRGGGYTF.

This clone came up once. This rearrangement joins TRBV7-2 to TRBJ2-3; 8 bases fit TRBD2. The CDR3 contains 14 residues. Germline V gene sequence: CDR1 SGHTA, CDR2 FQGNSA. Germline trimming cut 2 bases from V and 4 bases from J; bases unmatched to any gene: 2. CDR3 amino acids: CASSLTGGADTQYF. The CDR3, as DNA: TGTGCCAGCAGCTTAACCGGGGGGGCAGATACGCAGTATTTT.

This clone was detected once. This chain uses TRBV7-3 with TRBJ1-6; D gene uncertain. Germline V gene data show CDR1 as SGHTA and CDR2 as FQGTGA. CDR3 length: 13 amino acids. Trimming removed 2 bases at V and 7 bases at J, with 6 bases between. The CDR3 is CASSLLENSPLHF. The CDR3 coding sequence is TGTGCCAGCAGCTTACTTGAGAATTCACCCCTCCACTTT.

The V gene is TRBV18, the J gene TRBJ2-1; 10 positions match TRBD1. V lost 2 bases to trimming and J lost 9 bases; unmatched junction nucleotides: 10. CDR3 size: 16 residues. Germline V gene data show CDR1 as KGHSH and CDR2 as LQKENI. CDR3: CASSPRGTGVLGEQFF. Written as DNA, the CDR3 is TGTGCCAGCTCACCAAGGGGGACAGGGGTCCTTGGTGAGCAGTTCTTC.

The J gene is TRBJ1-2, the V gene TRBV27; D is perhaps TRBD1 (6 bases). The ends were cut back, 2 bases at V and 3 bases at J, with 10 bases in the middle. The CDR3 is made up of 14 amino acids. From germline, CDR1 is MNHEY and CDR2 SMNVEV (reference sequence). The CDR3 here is CASSLEQGHYGYTF. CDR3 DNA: TGTGCCAGCAGTTTAGAACAGGGACACTATGGCTACACCTTC.

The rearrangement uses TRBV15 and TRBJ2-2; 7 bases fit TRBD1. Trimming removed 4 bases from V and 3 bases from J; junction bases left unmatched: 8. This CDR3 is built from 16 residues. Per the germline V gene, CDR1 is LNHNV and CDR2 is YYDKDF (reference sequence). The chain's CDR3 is CATSTGQVSHTGELFF. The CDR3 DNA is TGTGCCACCAGCACCGGACAGGTTAGCCACACCGGGGAGCTGTTTTTT.

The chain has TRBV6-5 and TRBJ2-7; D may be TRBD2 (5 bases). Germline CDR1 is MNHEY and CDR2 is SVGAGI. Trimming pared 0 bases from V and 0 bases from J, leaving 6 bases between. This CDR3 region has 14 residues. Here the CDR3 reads CASSYSDFSYEQYF. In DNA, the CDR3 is TGTGCCAGCAGTTACTCGGACTTCTCCTACGAGCAGTACTTC.

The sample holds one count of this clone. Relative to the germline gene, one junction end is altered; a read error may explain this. CDR3 bases: TGTGCCAGTAGTATCCTTGTTGCGGGATTCTCCTCCAATGAGCAGTTCTTC. As protein: CASSILVAGFSSNEQFF. The chain combines TRBV19 with TRBJ2-1; D possibly corresponds to TRBD2 (6 bases). This CDR3 contains 17 residues. Germline CDR1 reads LNHDA; CDR2 reads SQIVND (reference sequence).

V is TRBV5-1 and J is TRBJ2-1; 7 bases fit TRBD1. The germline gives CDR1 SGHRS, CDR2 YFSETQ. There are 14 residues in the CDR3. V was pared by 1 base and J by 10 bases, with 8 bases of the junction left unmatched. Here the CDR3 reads CASSLIRQGGEQFF. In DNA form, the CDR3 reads TGCGCCAGCAGCTTGATACGACAGGGTGGAGAGCAGTTCTTC. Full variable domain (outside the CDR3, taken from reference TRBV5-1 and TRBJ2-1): KAGVTQTPRYLIKTRGQQVTLSCSPISGHRSVSWYQQTPGQGLQFLFEYFSETQRNKGNFPGRFSGRQFSNSRSEMNVSTLELGDSALYLCASSLIRQGGEQFFGPGTRLTVL.